Below are 24 T cell receptor beta chains sequenced from a single sample in a study of molecular identifiers for immune sequencing clone quantification (dated by TCRdb to the late 2010s). To prepare the library, PCR was applied. The sequencer was a NextSeq 500. The public reads were quality trimmed at Q25 with fastp and then assembled into clones with MiXCR by TCRdb, keeping productive beta chains. A single entry per CDR3 protein holds the most common genes and DNA from its merged rows. The table for this sample lists under 600,000 distinct CDR3 sequences; around 23% of them were counted only once. Under 0.8% of the sample is in the top ten clones. Input material: naive CD8+ T cells from blood, with Jurkat cell RNA spiked in. The cell subset or site label on this specimen signifies: FACS-sorted CD8+CD4-CCR7+CD45RA+ naive T cells. All receptors derive from a human donor in good health. Some libraries in this study had Jurkat cell RNA spiked in.

Comments on this clonotype: A read error may be the cause here, since a much bigger clone is one base away. The gene calls are TRBV29-1 and TRBJ2-7; the D gene is possibly TRBD1 (6 bases). The CDR3 length is 13 residues. Trimming stripped 7 bases from V and 4 bases from J, with 17 bases between. CDR1 and CDR2 from the germline V gene are SQVTM and ANQGSEA. CDR3 in DNA: TGCAGCGCTAGAACAGGGTCGTGTTACGAGCAGTACTTC. Protein sequence: CSARTGSCYEQYF.

On this clonotype itself: A read error is possible here, since a much larger clone lies one base away. The chain recombines TRBV15 with TRBJ1-3; D ambiguous. Germline V gives CDR1 LNHNV, CDR2 YYDKDF (reference sequence). The CDR3 runs to 15 residues. The CDR3 region has the DNA TGTGCCACCAGCAGAGTGCTCACATCTGGAAACACCATACATTTT. This codes for CATSRVLTSGNTIHF.

This clonotype was observed many times. The genes are TRBV12-3 or TRBV12-4 and TRBJ1-2; no firm D call. The ends were cut back, 6 bases at V and 2 bases at J, with 10 bases in the middle. This CDR3 is 13 amino acids long. Here the CDR3 reads CASSLEGNYGYTF. The CDR3 bases are TGTGCCAGCAGCCTCGAAGGGAACTATGGCTACACCTTC.

This clonotype was counted at least ten times. This rearrangement joins TRBV4-3 to TRBJ2-3, with 11 nucleotides matching TRBD1. After removal of 0 bases from V and 2 bases from J, the junction contained 4 bases not matched to a gene. CDR3 size: 17 residues. Germline V lookup: CDR1 LGHNA, CDR2 YSLEER. DNA for the CDR3: TGCGCCAGCAGCCAAGATCGGGGACAGGGGGTCACAGATACGCAGTATTTT. Its protein is CASSQDRGQGVTDTQYF.

This clonotype was detected many times. The V and J genes are TRBV12-3 or TRBV12-4 and TRBJ1-1; D possibly corresponds to TRBD1 (6 bases). The length of the CDR3 is 15 residues. Deletions cut 4 bases from V and 0 bases from J, with 12 bases between. CDR3 sequence reads: CASSSVGGLNTEAFF. The DNA for the CDR3 is TGTGCCAGCAGTTCGGTAGGGGGATTGAACACTGAAGCTTTCTTT.

The chain has TRBV12-3 or TRBV12-4 and TRBJ1-5, with D tentatively TRBD1 (6 bases). The CDR3 length is 14 residues. The ends were cut back, 5 bases at V and 4 bases at J, with 12 bases in the middle. This CDR3 reads CASSPDSLNQPQHF. For the CDR3, the DNA is TGTGCCAGCAGTCCGGACAGCTTAAATCAGCCCCAGCATTTT.

The rearrangement uses TRBV7-4 and TRBJ2-4; D is perhaps TRBD1 (6 bases). V was trimmed by 1 base and J by 1 base, leaving 14 bases between them. The CDR3 totals 17 residues. Looked up from germline, CDR1 is SGHVT and CDR2 is SQSDAQ. The CDR3 DNA follows: TGTGCCAGCAGCTTAGATGGGGCAGGGGAGGCCAAAAACATTCAGTACTTC. It translates to CASSLDGAGEAKNIQYF.

V gene TRBV7-9 combines with J gene TRBJ2-1; TRBD1 matches 10 bases. The CDR3 totals 14 residues. Germline lookup yields CDR1 SEHNR and CDR2 FQNEAQ (reference sequence). J lost 8 bases, V lost 5 bases, and 6 bases had no gene match. The chain's CDR3 is CASSPGQGRDEQFF. The CDR3 DNA reads as TGTGCCAGCAGCCCGGGACAGGGGCGAGATGAGCAGTTCTTC.

This rearrangement joins TRBV7-3 to TRBJ2-6, with D unresolved. In germline, CDR1 is SGHTA, CDR2 FQGTGA. This CDR3 is built from 16 residues. V lost 5 bases and J lost 4, with 15 bases in between. This CDR3 reads CASSPIDELGANVLTF. The CDR3 coding sequence is TGTGCCAGCAGCCCCATCGACGAGCTGGGGGCCAACGTCCTGACTTTC.

The V call is TRBV7-6, the J call TRBJ2-7; D might be TRBD2 (7 bases). V was trimmed by 1 base and J by 4 bases, leaving 17 bases between them. CDR3 size: 16 residues. Germline lookup yields CDR1 SGHVS and CDR2 FNYEAQ. CDR3: CASSLVGLGRGYEQYF. The CDR3 DNA follows: TGTGCCAGCAGCTTAGTTGGGCTTGGGAGGGGGTACGAGCAGTACTTC.

In the case of this clonotype: One end of the junction does not line up with germline, which may come from a read error. The DNA for the CDR3 is TGTGCCAGCAGTCCACGGACTAGTATACAAGAGCCCCAGTACTTC. Its translation: CASSPRTSIQEPQYF. The chain combines TRBV28 with TRBJ2-5, with 7 bases lining up with TRBD2. CDR1 MDHEN and CDR2 SYDVKM come from the germline V gene. This CDR3 has 15 amino acids. The full variable domain, completed using reference TRBV28 and TRBJ2-5, is DVKVTQSSRYLVKRTGEKVFLECVQDMDHENMFWYRQDPGLGLRLIYFSYDVKMKEKGDIPEGYSVSREKKERFSLILESASTNQTSMYLCASSPRTSIQEPQYFGPGTRLLVL.

This clonotype occurred many times. V usage is TRBV20-1 and J usage is TRBJ2-3, with D perhaps matching TRBD1 (6 bases). The CDR3 is 11 residues long. The ends were cut back, 0 bases at V and 9 bases at J, with 7 bases in the middle. Germline CDR1 reads DFQATT; CDR2 reads SNEGSKA (reference sequence). The CDR3 nucleotides are TGCAGTGCTAGAGACAGGGGAACGCAGTATTTT. This sequence encodes CSARDRGTQYF.

The rearrangement joins TRBV12-3 or TRBV12-4 to TRBJ2-7; D gene unclear. This CDR3 is 15 amino acids long. The V end was cut by 1 base, the J end by 0 bases, with 10 bases between. In nucleotides, the CDR3 is TGTGCCAGCAGTTTAGGCAGGCTGAGCTCCTACGAGCAGTACTTC. Translation gives CASSLGRLSSYEQYF.

The sample holds a few counts of this clonotype. The V and J genes are TRBV12-3 or TRBV12-4 and TRBJ2-7; 11 bases match TRBD2. J was trimmed by 0 bases and V by 6 bases; bases with no gene match: 4. This CDR3 is built from 15 residues. CDR3 in amino acids: CASRNGTSGSYEQYF. The CDR3 DNA reads as TGTGCCAGCAGAAATGGGACTAGCGGCTCCTACGAGCAGTACTTC.

In regard to this clonotype: Given a much more abundant clone one base away, this may be a read error. The chain has TRBV4-1 and TRBJ1-5; D is undetermined. Germline CDR1 and CDR2: MGHRA and YSYEKL. This CDR3 is 13 amino acids long. CDR3 coding DNA: TGCGCCGGCAGCCAAGATAAAGGACAGCCCCAGCATTTT. Its translation is CAGSQDKGQPQHF.

This clonotype was counted many times. The chain carries TRBV9 and TRBJ2-3; D possibly corresponds to TRBD1 (5 bases). V gave up 1 base and J gave up 1 base, with 10 bases separating them. The CDR3 is 15 amino acids. Germline V lookup: CDR1 SGDLS, CDR2 YYNGEE. In DNA, the CDR3 is TGTGCCAGCAGCGTAAAAGGGGATGGCACAGATACGCAGTATTTT. Protein: CASSVKGDGTDTQYF.

This clonotype was picked up a small number of times. Here the CDR3 DNA reads TGTGCCAGCTGGGACGCAAGCTCTGGAAACACCATATATTTT. Encoded protein: CASWDASSGNTIYF. The rearrangement joins TRBV6-5 to TRBJ1-3; possibly TRBD1 for D (5 bases). The CDR3 is 14 amino acids. CDR1 and CDR2 from the germline V gene are MNHEY and SVGAGI. Between the trimmed V and J ends, which lost 8 bases and 0 bases, there was a span of 11 bases.

The chain couples TRBV28 to TRBJ2-3; D perhaps matches TRBD2 (6 bases). With 8 bases removed from V and 0 bases from J, the gap between germline ends came to 21 bases. Germline loops: CDR1 MDHEN, CDR2 SYDVKM. This CDR3 is built from 17 residues. CDR3 coding DNA: TGTGCCAGCGGTCCCCTGCCGGGAGAGTCTAGCACAGATACGCAGTATTTT. The encoded protein is CASGPLPGESSTDTQYF.

This clonotype was recorded at least ten times. The gene calls are TRBV28 and TRBJ2-6; the match to TRBD2 covers 7 bases. Germline CDR1 reads MDHEN; CDR2 reads SYDVKM. The CDR3 is 20 amino acids. J gave up 0 bases and V 5 bases, and 16 bases lay outside the gene matches. The CDR3 spells CASSSSAGWLASSGANVLTF. DNA of the CDR3: TGTGCCAGCAGTAGCTCAGCGGGATGGTTAGCCAGCTCTGGGGCCAACGTCCTGACTTTC.

This clonotype was counted ten times or more. This sequence joins TRBV30 and TRBJ2-7; either TRBD1 or TRBD2 may fit D (5 bases each). Germline V gene data show CDR1 as GTSNPN and CDR2 as SVGIG (reference sequence). CDR3 length equals 14 residues. V was trimmed by 4 bases and J by 0 bases, leaving 13 bases between them. This CDR3 reads CAWTGTASSYEQYF. For the CDR3, the DNA is TGTGCCTGGACCGGGACCGCCAGCTCCTACGAGCAGTACTTC.

The chain recombines TRBV9 with TRBJ2-1; D possibly uses TRBD1 or TRBD2 (5 bases each). Germline-derived CDR1 and CDR2 are SGDLS and YYNGEE. This CDR3 comprises 15 residues. Between the trimmed V and J ends, which lost 1 base and 1 base, there was a span of 9 bases. The CDR3 is CASSVWGNSYNEQFF. The CDR3 DNA is TGTGCCAGCAGCGTATGGGGGAATTCCTACAATGAGCAGTTCTTC.

This clonotype was detected only a few times. This rearrangement joins TRBV20-1 to TRBJ2-7; D gene ambiguous. The V gene's germline CDR1 is DFQATT and CDR2 SNEGSKA (reference sequence). Deletions cut 0 bases from V and 3 bases from J, with 12 bases between. CDR3 length equals 14 residues. Here the CDR3 DNA reads TGCAGTGCTAGAGATGATACAGTCGGCTACGAGCAGTACTTC. Protein: CSARDDTVGYEQYF.

The chain is built from TRBV3-1 and TRBJ2-7; either TRBD1 or TRBD2 may supply D (6 bases each). From germline, CDR1 is LGHDT and CDR2 YNNKEL (reference sequence). The ends were cut back, 3 bases at V and 2 bases at J, with 14 bases in the middle. This CDR3 is built from 15 residues. This chain's CDR3 is CASSHRRDITYEQYF. The DNA for the CDR3 is TGTGCCAGCAGCCATCGGCGGGACATCACCTACGAGCAGTACTTC.

A few counts support this clonotype. This chain connects TRBV3-1 to TRBJ2-5; possibly TRBD2 for D (6 bases). This CDR3 region has 16 residues. The V gene lost 1 base and the J gene lost 0 bases, with 12 bases spanning the gap. Germline CDR1 LGHDT, CDR2 YNNKEL (reference sequence). DNA for the CDR3: TGTGCCAGCAGCCAAGGGTCGGGGGAGTACCAAGAGACCCAGTACTTC. It yields the protein CASSQGSGEYQETQYF.